Each of the 32 T cell receptor beta chains below was sequenced from the same sample in a study of cytomegalovirus exposure and HLA in healthy donors. Measured with immunoSEQ multiplex PCR; TCRdb has only the in-frame clones, and not every one. The sample lists about 84,000 clones, roughly 93% occurring once. Sequenced input: PBMCs. These receptors were collected from a man aged 25 to 40 in good health and CMV-seronegative.

Written as DNA, the CDR3 is TGTGCCAGCAGTGAACGCCAGGGAAGCTTCTACGAGCAGTACTTC. This translates into CASSERQGSFYEQYF. This chain links TRBV25-1 with TRBJ2-7; maybe TRBD1 (5 bases). The germline CDR1 and CDR2 sequences are MGHDK and SYGVNS. Trimming took 2 bases from V and 3 from J, leaving 14 bases between them. The CDR3 extends over 15 amino acids.

The rearrangement uses TRBV5-1 and TRBJ2-7; possible D gene TRBD1, 6 bases. Germline values: CDR1 SGHRS, CDR2 YFSETQ. The CDR3 runs 13 residues. With 3 bases removed from V and 4 bases from J, the gap between germline ends came to 11 bases. The CDR3 is CASSSRGIYEQYF. The CDR3 DNA sequence: TGCGCCAGCAGCTCCAGGGGAATATACGAGCAGTACTTC.

The rearrangement joins TRBV4-1 to TRBJ2-2, with D maybe TRBD2 (6 bases). There are 16 residues in the CDR3. The germline V gene has CDR1 MGHRA and CDR2 YSYEKL. V was trimmed by 0 bases and J by 8 bases, leaving 16 bases between them. CDR3 DNA sequence: TGCGCCAGCAGCCAAGATCCCGGGACTCCCTCGGGGGAGCTGTTTTTT. Amino acids: CASSQDPGTPSGELFF.

The chain combines TRBV5-1 with TRBJ2-3; 11 bases align to TRBD2. J gave up 5 bases and V 0 bases, and 5 bases lay outside the gene matches. This CDR3 has 16 amino acids. Per the germline V gene, CDR1 is SGHRS and CDR2 is YFSETQ. The CDR3 nucleotides read TGCGCCAGCAGCTTGGGTCTAGCGGGGGGCGAAGATACGCAGTATTTT. It yields the protein CASSLGLAGGEDTQYF.

The genes are TRBV11-2 and TRBJ2-1; D not resolved. The CDR3 has 17 amino acids. Trimming took off 4 bases at V and 0 bases at J, with 16 bases between the two ends. Germline CDR1 is SGHAT and CDR2 is FQNNGV. This CDR3 is CASSSLALRSSYNEQFF. Written as DNA, the CDR3 is TGTGCCAGCAGCTCTCTCGCGTTAAGGAGCTCCTACAATGAGCAGTTCTTC.

The chain employs TRBV10-3 and TRBJ2-7; the match to TRBD2 covers 8 bases. This CDR3 comprises 17 residues. V was pared by 4 bases and J by 4 bases, with 15 bases of the junction left unmatched. CDR1 is ENHRY and CDR2 is SYGVKD in the germline V gene. CDR3 residues: CAISAPSGASGLYEQYF. CDR3 nucleotide sequence: TGTGCCATCAGTGCTCCCAGTGGGGCTAGCGGGCTATACGAGCAGTACTTC.

This clone is a singleton in its sample. The chain employs TRBV5-4 and TRBJ2-5; D perhaps matches TRBD1 (5 bases). Trimming shortened V by 0 bases and J by 2 bases, and 11 bases separated the two germline ends. The CDR3 spans 15 residues. The germline V gene encodes CDR1 SGHNT and CDR2 YYREEE (reference sequence). CDR3 sequence (DNA): TGTGCCAGCAGCTTGGCAGGGATTTCGCAAGAGACCCAGTACTTC. This translates into CASSLAGISQETQYF.

The chain uses TRBV5-5 and TRBJ2-7; a weak D match, TRBD2 (6 bases). Per the germline V gene, CDR1 is SGHKS and CDR2 is YYEKEE (reference sequence). Trimming removed 4 bases from V and 1 base from J, with 6 bases in between. This CDR3 is 12 amino acids long. CDR3 protein: CASSGGSYEQYF. The CDR3 DNA follows: TGTGCCAGCAGCGGAGGGTCCTACGAGCAGTACTTC.

The chain has TRBV9 and TRBJ1-2; D is unresolved. V was shortened by 0 bases and J by 4 bases, with 7 bases between the two germline ends. Germline values: CDR1 SGDLS, CDR2 YYNGEE. The length of the CDR3 is 13 residues. The CDR3 region is CASSVGQAYGYTF. CDR3 nucleotides: TGTGCCAGCAGCGTAGGCCAGGCCTATGGCTACACCTTC.

The chain links TRBV15 to TRBJ2-3; D possibly corresponds to TRBD2 (5 bases). CDR1 is LNHNV, CDR2 YYDKDF, per germline (reference sequence). Trimming left V 1 base short and J 2 bases short, with 10 bases between. The CDR3 is made up of 15 amino acids. CDR3 nucleotides: TGTGCCACCAGCAGAGGGACTCCATACACAGATACGCAGTATTTT. It encodes CATSRGTPYTDTQYF.

This chain links TRBV21-1 with TRBJ2-7; the D segment call TRBD1 is taken from the table without a DNA check. TRBV21-1 is a listed pseudogene. This CDR3 is 16 amino acids long. In DNA, the CDR3 is TGTGCCAGCAGCAGAACGGGACAGCAAACCTCTTTCGAGCAGTACTTC. Amino acids: CASSRTGQQTSFEQYF.

The chain combines TRBV21-1 with TRBJ1-5. TRBV21-1 is a recognized pseudogene. The CDR3 totals 15 residues. The CDR3 DNA reads TGTGCCAGCAGCAAAGTCCGGGTTAGCAATCAGCCCCAGCATTTT. As protein: CASSKVRVSNQPQHF.

The chain recombines TRBV5-1 with TRBJ2-3; D is perhaps TRBD2 (5 bases). The CDR3 has 16 residues. V gave up 0 bases and J gave up 2 bases, with 13 bases separating them. Germline-derived CDR1 and CDR2 are SGHRS and YFSETQ. In DNA form, the CDR3 reads TGCGCCAGCAGCTTGGGCGGAGGTGGAACCACAGATACGCAGTATTTT. This encodes CASSLGGGGTTDTQYF.

The V and J genes are TRBV7-8 and TRBJ2-7; 9 positions match TRBD1. The CDR3 is made up of 14 amino acids. Unmatched junction bases numbered 4, after V lost 1 base and J lost 6 bases. The V gene's germline CDR1 is SGHVS and CDR2 FQNEAQ. The CDR3 coding sequence is TGTGCCAGCAGCTTAGGGGGACAGGGCTCCGAGCAGTACTTC. This translates into CASSLGGQGSEQYF.

The chain recombines TRBV6-1 with TRBJ1-2; D is uncertain. This CDR3 region has 13 residues. The germline V gene encodes CDR1 MNHNS and CDR2 SASEGT. The germline V and J ends were trimmed by 6 bases and 6 bases, with 14 bases remaining between them. The CDR3 sequence is CASRAPILNGYTF. The CDR3, as DNA: TGTGCCAGCAGAGCCCCGATCCTCAATGGCTACACCTTC.

V is TRBV5-1 and J is TRBJ2-1; 10 bases fit TRBD2. J gave up 4 bases and V 4 bases, and 5 bases lay outside the gene matches. The CDR3 spans 15 residues. The germline V gene encodes CDR1 SGHRS and CDR2 YFSETQ. CDR3 amino acids: CASSVSGGAYNEQFF. The CDR3 coding sequence is TGCGCCAGCAGCGTAAGCGGGGGGGCTTACAATGAGCAGTTCTTC. Full variable domain (missing parts from reference TRBV5-1 and TRBJ2-1): KAGVTQTPRYLIKTRGQQVTLSCSPISGHRSVSWYQQTPGQGLQFLFEYFSETQRNKGNFPGRFSGRQFSNSRSEMNVSTLELGDSALYLCASSVSGGAYNEQFFGPGTRLTVL.

The chain joins TRBV4-2 to TRBJ2-7; TRBD2 aligns across 11 bases. CDR1 LGHNA and CDR2 YNFKEQ come from the germline V gene. The V segment lost 4 bases and the J segment 2 bases; nucleotides outside the gene matches: 4. CDR3 length: 15 residues. CDR3 DNA sequence: TGTGCCAGCAGCCCCCTAGCGGGGGGCCCCTACGAGCAGTACTTC. Its protein product is CASSPLAGGPYEQYF.

The chain employs TRBV10-1 and TRBJ1-1; possible D gene TRBD1, 5 bases. Between the trimmed V and J ends, which lost 3 bases and 1 base, there was a span of 15 bases. This CDR3 spans 16 amino acids. Germline CDR1 is WNHNN and CDR2 is SYGVQD (reference sequence). The CDR3 region is CASSDRATRRNTEAFF. DNA for the CDR3: TGCGCCAGCAGTGACAGGGCGACGAGAAGGAACACTGAAGCTTTCTTT.

This chain links TRBV19 with TRBJ2-1; maybe TRBD1 (6 bases). The CDR3 runs 14 residues. V was trimmed by 1 base and J by 6 bases, leaving 10 bases between them. The germline V gene encodes CDR1 LNHDA and CDR2 SQIVND (reference sequence). CDR3 nucleotides: TGTGCCAGTAGTATAGTTTTACAGGGCAATGAGCAGTTCTTC. It encodes CASSIVLQGNEQFF.

J is TRBJ2-7 and V is TRBV5-1; a weak D match, TRBD2 (6 bases). Germline CDR1 SGHRS, CDR2 YFSETQ. V dropped 4 bases and J dropped 0 bases, with 14 bases sitting between them. The CDR3 sequence is 15 residues long. For the CDR3, the DNA is TGCGCCAGCAGCGAAACTAGCTGGAGCTCCTACGAGCAGTACTTC. Translating it yields CASSETSWSSYEQYF.

The chain uses TRBV6-1 and TRBJ1-5; D gene ambiguous. This CDR3 is built from 13 residues. In germline, CDR1 is MNHNS, CDR2 SASEGT. The V end was cut by 11 bases, the J end by 5 bases, with 16 bases between. This chain's CDR3 is CASIPESDQPQHF. CDR3 DNA: TGTGCCTCGATTCCCGAAAGCGATCAGCCCCAGCATTTT.

The CDR3 reads CASSARRTGLNTEAFF. The CDR3, as DNA: TGTGCCAGCAGCGCCCGGCGGACAGGGTTGAACACTGAAGCTTTCTTT. The chain joins TRBV7-8 to TRBJ1-1, with TRBD1 matching 8 bases. V lost 5 bases, J lost 0 bases, and 8 bases stayed unmatched. CDR3 size: 16 residues. The germline CDR1 and CDR2 sequences are SGHVS and FQNEAQ.

The chain is built from TRBV11-2 and TRBJ2-4; 8 bases are a match to TRBD1. Trimming cost V 5 bases and J 6 bases; bases outside gene matches: 9. CDR3 length equals 15 residues. CDR1 is SGHAT, CDR2 FQNNGV, per germline. The CDR3 DNA sequence: TGTGCCAGCAGCGCCGGACAGGGTGACGGAAACATTCAGTACTTC. It translates to CASSAGQGDGNIQYF.

V and J are TRBV30 and TRBJ2-7; the D gene is possibly TRBD2 (5 bases). Per germline, CDR1 GTSNPN and CDR2 SVGIG (reference sequence). V lost 2 bases, J lost 4 bases, and 15 bases lay in between. The CDR3 loop spans 14 amino acids. The DNA for the CDR3 is TGTGCCTGGAGTTTAGGGCGGGTCCCTTACGAGCAGTACTTC. It is translated as CAWSLGRVPYEQYF.

The chain links TRBV7-9 to TRBJ2-3; a weak D match, TRBD2 (5 bases). Germline CDR1 and CDR2: SEHNR and FQNEAQ (reference sequence). The CDR3 contains 14 residues. Trimming shortened V by 5 bases and J by 6 bases, and 15 bases separated the two germline ends. In DNA, the CDR3 is TGTGCCAGCAGCCCCGGACTTGCTTGGGATACGCAGTATTTT. Its protein product is CASSPGLAWDTQYF.

The chain couples TRBV11-2 to TRBJ1-1; D unclear. Germline loops: CDR1 SGHAT, CDR2 FQNNGV. Between the trimmed V and J ends, which lost 1 base and 1 base, there was a span of 13 bases. This CDR3 is 16 amino acids long. CDR3 nucleotides: TGTGCCAGCAGCTTAGCTTTGACACCAGGGAACACTGAAGCTTTCTTT. It specifies CASSLALTPGNTEAFF.

V is TRBV5-4 and J is TRBJ1-4, with a possible D match to TRBD1 (5 bases). Deletions cut 0 bases from V and 8 bases from J, with 17 bases between. The CDR3 runs to 16 residues. The germline gives CDR1 SGHNT, CDR2 YYREEE (reference sequence). For the CDR3, the DNA is TGTGCCAGCAGCTTGGATTCGCAGGGAAGGTTCGAAAAACTGTTTTTT. It encodes CASSLDSQGRFEKLFF.

In DNA, the CDR3 is TGTGCCAGCAGTTTGTTCAGACAGGGTGCCTGGGTAAACACCGGGGAGCTGTTTTTT. This sequence encodes CASSLFRQGAWVNTGELFF. V and J are TRBV27 and TRBJ2-2; 7 positions match TRBD1. The germline V gene encodes CDR1 MNHEY and CDR2 SMNVEV (reference sequence). The CDR3 is made up of 19 amino acids. The junction had 15 bases not matched to a gene; V was cut back by 3 bases and J by 2 bases.

The J gene is TRBJ2-5, the V gene TRBV15; 7 bases are shared with TRBD1. The V gene's germline CDR1 is LNHNV and CDR2 YYDKDF (reference sequence). This CDR3 contains 14 residues. The trim removed 3 bases at V and 3 bases at J, leaving 4 bases unmatched. CDR3 DNA: TGTGCCACCAGCAGCGGGGACAGCAAAGAGACCCAGTACTTC. It encodes CATSSGDSKETQYF. Filled out from reference TRBV15 and TRBJ2-5, the complete variable domain reads DAMVIQNPRYQVTQFGKPVTLSCSQTLNHNVMYWYQQKSSQAPKLLFHYYDKDFNNEADTPDNFQSRRPNTSFCFLDIRSPGLGDTAMYLCATSSGDSKETQYFGPGTRLLVL.

This rearrangement joins TRBV4-1 to TRBJ2-1; TRBD1 agrees at 9 bases. CDR1 MGHRA and CDR2 YSYEKL come from the germline V gene. The length of the CDR3 is 17 residues. With 1 base clipped from V and 3 bases from J, the junction kept 7 bases outside the gene matches. The CDR3 loop reads CASSQGNRGRIYNEQFF. CDR3 nucleotides: TGCGCCAGCAGCCAAGGAAACAGGGGGCGTATCTACAATGAGCAGTTCTTC.

This chain links TRBV6-1 with TRBJ1-1; the D gene is possibly TRBD1 (6 bases). V was clipped by 0 bases and J by 10 bases, with 21 bases between them. In germline, CDR1 is MNHNS, CDR2 SASEGT. The CDR3 extends over 16 amino acids. CDR3 sequence (DNA): TGTGCCAGCAGTGAAGCTCTCGCAGGGACATATGAGGTAGCTTTCTTT. It encodes CASSEALAGTYEVAFF.

This clone came up a few times. The chain has TRBV2 and TRBJ2-7, with D unclear. This CDR3 has 12 residues. The V and J ends lost 6 bases and 4 bases respectively, with 10 bases between them. The germline V gene encodes CDR1 SNHLY and CDR2 FYNNEI. CDR3 in amino acids: CASSDTEYEQYF. The CDR3 DNA is TGTGCCAGCAGCGATACTGAGTACGAGCAGTACTTC.